This T cell receptor (beta chain) was captured in a study of T cell responses to AZD1222 COVID-19 vaccine. On the study more broadly: Second-dose groups at about 4 or about 12 weeks were pooled.

Sequencing used immunoSEQ multiplex PCR; TCRdb keeps in-frame clones, though not all of them. The profile shows some 100,000 clones, less than 90% of them singletons. Notes on the study in general: No day 14 peak samples; only post-peak repertoires were characterized. The number of AZD1222 recipients seropositive at baseline was only 5 to 7. Females outnumbered males among donors, who were mostly white British; clonal diversity was possibly underestimated.

Comments on this clone: The antigen remains unidentified.

CDR3 length: 14 residues. Trimming left V 4 bases short and J 1 base short, with 10 bases between. The germline V gene has CDR1 MNHEY and CDR2 SVGAGI. The sequence came from an adult in good health. V and J are TRBV6-5 and TRBJ1-2, with D possibly TRBD1 on 5 matching bases. The sample was peripheral blood, taken on day 0 of AZD1222 vaccination. This CDR3 is CASSLGVNNYGYTF. In DNA, the CDR3 is TGTGCCAGCAGTTTAGGGGTCAATAACTATGGCTACACCTTC.